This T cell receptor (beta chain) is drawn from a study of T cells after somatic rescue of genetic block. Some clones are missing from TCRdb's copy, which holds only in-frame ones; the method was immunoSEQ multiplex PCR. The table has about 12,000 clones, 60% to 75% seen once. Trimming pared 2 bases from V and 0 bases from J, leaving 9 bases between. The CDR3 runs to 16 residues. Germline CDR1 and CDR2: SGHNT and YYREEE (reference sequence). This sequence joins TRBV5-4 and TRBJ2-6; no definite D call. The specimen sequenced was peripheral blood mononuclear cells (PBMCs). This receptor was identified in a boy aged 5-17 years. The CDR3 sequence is CASSFATDSGANVLTF. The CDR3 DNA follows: TGTGCCAGCAGCTTCGCCACGGACTCTGGGGCCAACGTCCTGACTTTC.